Detailed here is one T cell receptor beta chain. The antigen is not known. Following a re-call of the 5' RACE reads, TCRdb has one entry per CDR3 protein and lacks DNA. The sample yields 250,000 to 300,000 distinct CDR3 sequences, of which the top ten take up roughly 4.2%. The data were obtained in a study of T cells expressing NK-cell markers. Study-wide context: It was sorted CD3+CD56-NKG2C+, CD3+CD56+NKG2C- and CD3+CD56+NKG2C+ T cells that provided the TCR beta repertoires. There were seven HCMV-seropositive donors and one seronegative donor among the eight sequenced. Overall study findings and caveats: About 6 donors had dominant NKG2C+ clonotypes that comprised roughly 1.0-7.0% of their CD8+ T cells. Uncertainty persisted over the HCMV specificity of expanded NKG2C+ T cell clones.

Germline assignment: CDR1 SGHVS and CDR2 FQNEAQ. The CDR3 is 14 residues long. The sequence was obtained from a woman between 18 and 70 years old in good health. The chain employs TRBV7-8 and TRBJ1-4. Material for sequencing was blood T cells: a sorted CD56 or NKG2C T cell subset, CD4+ or CD8+ T cells, or bulk PBMC T cells (not recorded which). CDR3 sequence: CASSAAEPGEKLFF.